This T cell receptor (beta chain) was documented in a study of shared T cell receptors in the human thymus. Repertoires were generated with immunoSEQ multiplex PCR, while TCRdb's copy carries only in-frame clones and drops some. Of some 700,000 clones listed, 88% are singletons. The CDR3 is made up of 15 amino acids. Trimming cost V 1 base and J 1 base; bases outside gene matches: 0. Germline CDR1 is SNHLY and CDR2 is FYNNEI. This sample was also put to use in a study of human thymus T cells. As that study records: Resections were taken during corrective heart surgery, and the thymus tissue came from these. Across thymic and blood repertoires, the usage of V and J genes appeared to be biased.

V gene TRBV2 combines with J gene TRBJ2-3, with 9 bases fitting TRBD2. Sample: thymocytes. The TCR comes from a boy younger than two with a congenital heart defect. CDR3 sequence (DNA): TGTGCCAGCAGTGAAGTAGCGGGAGGCACAGATACGCAGTATTTT. This sequence encodes CASSEVAGGTDTQYF. The entire variable domain, with the rest obtained from reference TRBV2 and TRBJ2-3, is as follows: EPEVTQTPSHQVTQMGQEVILRCVPISNHLYFYWYRQILGQKVEFLVSFYNNEISEKSEIFDDQFSVERPDGSNFTLKIRSTKLEDSAMYFCASSEVAGGTDTQYFGPGTRLTVL.